This TCR beta chain was sequenced in a study of blood T cell repertoires in COVID-19. Study processing details: Nucleated cell counts were estimated from reference gene primer amplification. Repertoires were generated with immunoSEQ multiplex PCR, while TCRdb's copy carries only in-frame clones and drops some. V and J calls plus clone size are reproduced from that table; the DNA served to infer D and trimming. Seen here are about 410,000 clones, approximately 89% observed once, and the top ten hold about 1.4%. CDR1 MDHEN and CDR2 SYDVKM come from the germline V gene. The CDR3 is 16 amino acids. The V and J ends lost 2 bases and 7 bases respectively, with 20 bases between them.

This receptor was taken from a woman in her thirties or forties with COVID-19, enrolled during active disease. The sample consisted of peripheral blood. The chain couples TRBV28 to TRBJ1-2; D is ambiguous. In DNA form, the CDR3 reads TGTGCCAGCAGTTTAGGTGGTGGCGGGGTCGGCATTGGCTACACCTTC. This sequence encodes CASSLGGGGVGIGYTF.